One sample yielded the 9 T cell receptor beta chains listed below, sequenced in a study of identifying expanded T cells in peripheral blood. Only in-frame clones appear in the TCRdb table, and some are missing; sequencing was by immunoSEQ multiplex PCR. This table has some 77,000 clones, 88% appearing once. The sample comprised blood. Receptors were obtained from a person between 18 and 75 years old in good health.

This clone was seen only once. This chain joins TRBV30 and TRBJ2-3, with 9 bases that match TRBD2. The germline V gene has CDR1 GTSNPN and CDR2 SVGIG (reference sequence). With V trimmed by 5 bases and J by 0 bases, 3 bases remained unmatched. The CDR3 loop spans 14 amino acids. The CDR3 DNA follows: TGTGCCTGGGAGAGCGGGGGGAGCACAGATACGCAGTATTTT. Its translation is CAWESGGSTDTQYF.

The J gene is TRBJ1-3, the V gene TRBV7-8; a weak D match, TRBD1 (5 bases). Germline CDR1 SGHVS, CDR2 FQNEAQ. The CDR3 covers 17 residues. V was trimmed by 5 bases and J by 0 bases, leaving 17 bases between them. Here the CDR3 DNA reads TGTGCCAGCAGCGGATCCGTTGGGGGTGTCTCTGGAAACACCATATATTTT. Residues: CASSGSVGGVSGNTIYF.

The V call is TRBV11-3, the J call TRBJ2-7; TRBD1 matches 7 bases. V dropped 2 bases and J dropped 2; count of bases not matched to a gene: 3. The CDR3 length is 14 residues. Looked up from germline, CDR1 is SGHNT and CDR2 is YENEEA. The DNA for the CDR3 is TGTGCCAGCAGCTTAAGGGGACAGACCTACGAGCAGTACTTC. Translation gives CASSLRGQTYEQYF.

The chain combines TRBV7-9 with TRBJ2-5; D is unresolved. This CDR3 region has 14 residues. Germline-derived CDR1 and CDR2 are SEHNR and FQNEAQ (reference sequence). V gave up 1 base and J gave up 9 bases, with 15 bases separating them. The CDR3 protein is CASSLVSTSGAQYF. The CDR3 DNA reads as TGTGCCAGCAGCTTAGTCTCCACTTCCGGTGCCCAGTACTTC.

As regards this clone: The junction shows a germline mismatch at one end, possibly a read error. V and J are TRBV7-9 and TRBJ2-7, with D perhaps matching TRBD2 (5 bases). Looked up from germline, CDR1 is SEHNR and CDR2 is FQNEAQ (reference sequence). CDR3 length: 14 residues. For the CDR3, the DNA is TGTGCCAGCAGCTTAGAGGCTAGCTCCGACGAGCAGTACTTC. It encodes CASSLEASSDEQYF.

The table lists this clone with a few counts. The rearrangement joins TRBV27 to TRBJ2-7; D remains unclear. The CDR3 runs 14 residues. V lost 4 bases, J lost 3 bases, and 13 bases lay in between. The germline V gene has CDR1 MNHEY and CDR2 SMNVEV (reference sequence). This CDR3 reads CASSSSTDRYEQYF. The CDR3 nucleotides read TGTGCCAGCAGTTCCTCCACAGACCGCTACGAGCAGTACTTC.

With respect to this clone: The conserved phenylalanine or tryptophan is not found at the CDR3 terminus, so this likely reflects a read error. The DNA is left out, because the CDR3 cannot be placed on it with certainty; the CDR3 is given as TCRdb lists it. CDR3 amino acids: CASSRGSPTA. The chain employs TRBV19 and TRBJ2-7. Germline loops: CDR1 LNHDA, CDR2 SQIVND (reference sequence). The CDR3 sequence runs 10 residues, both termini included.

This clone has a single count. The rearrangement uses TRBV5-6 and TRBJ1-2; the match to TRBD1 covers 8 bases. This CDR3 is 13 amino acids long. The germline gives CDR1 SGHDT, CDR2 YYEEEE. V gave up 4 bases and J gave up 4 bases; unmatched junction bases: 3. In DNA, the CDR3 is TGTGCCAGCAGCCCAGGGGGCTTCTATGGCTACACCTTC. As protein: CASSPGGFYGYTF.

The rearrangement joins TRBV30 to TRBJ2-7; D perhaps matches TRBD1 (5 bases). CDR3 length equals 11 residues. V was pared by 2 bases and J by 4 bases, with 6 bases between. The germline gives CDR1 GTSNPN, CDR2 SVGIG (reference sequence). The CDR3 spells CAWSHRYEQYF. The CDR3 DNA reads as TGTGCCTGGAGTCACAGGTACGAGCAGTACTTC. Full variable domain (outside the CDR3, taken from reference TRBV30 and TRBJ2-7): SQTIHQWPATLVQPVGSPLSLECTVEGTSNPNLYWYRQAAGRGLQLLFYSVGIGQISSEVPQNLSASRPQDRQFILSSKKLLLSDSGFYLCAWSHRYEQYFGPGTRLTVT.